This TCR beta chain derives from a study of T cell responses to AZD1222 COVID-19 vaccine. Study results and limitations: Distributed over spike, vaccine-associated CD4 TCRs predominated at 160-218 and 743-854. Reportedly, close to half of spike-specific TCRs are directed against unmutated variant regions. Recipients of two AZD1222 doses showed rising Spike-specific TCR breadth and depth.

This CDR3 spans 15 amino acids. V lost 0 bases to trimming and J lost 3 bases, with 11 bases between them. Germline V CDR1 and CDR2: LGHNA, YSLEER. Clones were sequenced by immunoSEQ multiplex PCR, and TCRdb holds only the in-frame ones, with some missing. The repertoire holds more than 150,000 clones, with over 80% as singletons. A note on this clone: The antigen is not known.

The sequenced sample was peripheral blood, obtained on day 0 of AZD1222 vaccination. This TCR was sampled from an adult in good health. The chain links TRBV4-3 to TRBJ1-1; a possible D gene is TRBD1 (5 bases). DNA of the CDR3: TGCGCCAGCAGCCAAGATCCGGCCAGGGACACTGAAGCTTTCTTT. Translated: CASSQDPARDTEAFF.